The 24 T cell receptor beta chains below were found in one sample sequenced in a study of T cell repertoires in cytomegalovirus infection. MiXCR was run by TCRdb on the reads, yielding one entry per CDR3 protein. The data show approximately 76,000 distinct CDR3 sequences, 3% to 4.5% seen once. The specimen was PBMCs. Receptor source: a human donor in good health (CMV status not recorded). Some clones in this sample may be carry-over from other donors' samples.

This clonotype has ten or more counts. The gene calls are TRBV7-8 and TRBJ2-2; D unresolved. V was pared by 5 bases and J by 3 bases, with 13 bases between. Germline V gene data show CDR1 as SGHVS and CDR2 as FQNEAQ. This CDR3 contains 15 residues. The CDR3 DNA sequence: TGTGCCAGCAGCAAAGGAGTGGGCGACACCGGGGAGCTGTTTTTT. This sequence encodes CASSKGVGDTGELFF. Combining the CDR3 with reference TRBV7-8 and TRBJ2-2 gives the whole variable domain GAGVSQSPRYKVAKRGQDVALRCDPISGHVSLFWYQQALGQGPEFLTYFQNEAQLDKSGLPSDRFFAERPEGSVSTLKIQRTQQEDSAVYLCASSKGVGDTGELFFGEGSRLTVL.

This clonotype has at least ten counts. Here the CDR3 DNA reads TGTGCCAGCAGCGCGGCGTTGTTCGAGACCCAGTACTTC. Translated: CASSAALFETQYF. V and J are TRBV7-9 and TRBJ2-5; D is ambiguous. Germline assignment: CDR1 SEHNR and CDR2 FQNEAQ (reference sequence). CDR3 length: 13 amino acids. V was trimmed by 5 bases and J by 5 bases, leaving 12 bases between them.

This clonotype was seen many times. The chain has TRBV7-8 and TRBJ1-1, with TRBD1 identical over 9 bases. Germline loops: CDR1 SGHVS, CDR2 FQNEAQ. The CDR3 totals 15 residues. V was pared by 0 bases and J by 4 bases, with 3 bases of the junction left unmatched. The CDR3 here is CASSLAGTGTTEAFF. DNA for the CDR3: TGTGCCAGCAGCTTAGCAGGGACAGGGACCACTGAAGCTTTCTTT.

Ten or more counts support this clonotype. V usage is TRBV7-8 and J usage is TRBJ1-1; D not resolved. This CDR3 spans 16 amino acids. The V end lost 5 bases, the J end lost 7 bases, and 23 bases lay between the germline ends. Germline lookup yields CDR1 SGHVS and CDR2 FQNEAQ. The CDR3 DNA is TGTGCCAGCAGCCCACTTCCTAATAACTTAGCGATTGAAGCTTTCTTT. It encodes CASSPLPNNLAIEAFF.

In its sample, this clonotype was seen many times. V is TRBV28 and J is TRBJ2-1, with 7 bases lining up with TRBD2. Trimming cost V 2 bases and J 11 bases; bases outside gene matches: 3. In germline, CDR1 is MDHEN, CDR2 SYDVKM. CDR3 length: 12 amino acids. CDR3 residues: CASSLGGEKQFF. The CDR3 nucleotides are TGTGCCAGCAGTTTAGGGGGGGAAAAGCAGTTCTTC.

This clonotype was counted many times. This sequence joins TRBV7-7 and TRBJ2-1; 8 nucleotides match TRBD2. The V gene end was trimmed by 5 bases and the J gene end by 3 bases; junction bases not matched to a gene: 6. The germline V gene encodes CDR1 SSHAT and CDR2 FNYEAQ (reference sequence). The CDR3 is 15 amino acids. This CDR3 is CASSPPGLGYNEQFF. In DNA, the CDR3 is TGTGCCAGCAGCCCACCGGGACTAGGCTACAATGAGCAGTTCTTC.

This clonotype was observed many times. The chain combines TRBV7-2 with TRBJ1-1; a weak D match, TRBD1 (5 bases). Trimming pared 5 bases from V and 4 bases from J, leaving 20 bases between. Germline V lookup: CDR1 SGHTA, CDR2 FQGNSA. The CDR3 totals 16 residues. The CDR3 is CASSPWWQRGSTEAFF. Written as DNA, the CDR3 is TGTGCCAGCAGCCCATGGTGGCAGAGGGGCTCCACTGAAGCTTTCTTT. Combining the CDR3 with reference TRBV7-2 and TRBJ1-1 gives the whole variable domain GAGVSQSPSNKVTEKGKDVELRCDPISGHTALYWYRQSLGQGLEFLIYFQGNSAPDKSGLPSDRFSAERTGGSVSTLTIQRTQQEDSAVYLCASSPWWQRGSTEAFFGQGTRLTVV.

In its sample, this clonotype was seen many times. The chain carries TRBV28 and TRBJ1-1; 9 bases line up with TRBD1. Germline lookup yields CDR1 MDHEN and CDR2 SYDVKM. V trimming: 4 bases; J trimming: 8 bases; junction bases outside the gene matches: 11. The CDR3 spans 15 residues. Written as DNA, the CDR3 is TGTGCCAGCAGTTCTTCATGGGACAGGGAGAGAGAAGCTTTCTTT. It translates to CASSSSWDREREAFF.

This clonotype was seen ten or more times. This chain's CDR3 is CASSDGGENTEAFF. The CDR3 DNA follows: TGTGCCAGCAGTGATGGGGGGGAGAACACTGAAGCTTTCTTT. J is TRBJ1-1 and V is TRBV2; possible D gene TRBD1, 5 bases. Germline CDR1 and CDR2: SNHLY and FYNNEI. Trimming cost V 3 bases and J 1 base, with 9 bases left between them. The CDR3 runs 14 residues.

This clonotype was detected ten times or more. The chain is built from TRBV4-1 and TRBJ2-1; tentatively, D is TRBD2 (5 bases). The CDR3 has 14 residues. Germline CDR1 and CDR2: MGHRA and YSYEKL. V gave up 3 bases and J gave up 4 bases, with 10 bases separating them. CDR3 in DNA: TGCGCCAGCAGCCAGATGCAGCGGTACAATGAGCAGTTCTTC. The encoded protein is CASSQMQRYNEQFF.

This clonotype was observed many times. The CDR3 sequence: CASSLSRPFQETQYF. DNA of the CDR3: TGTGCCAGCAGTTTAAGTAGGCCGTTCCAAGAGACCCAGTACTTC. This chain links TRBV28 with TRBJ2-5, with no clear D. With 2 bases removed from V and 1 base from J, the gap between germline ends came to 11 bases. CDR1 MDHEN and CDR2 SYDVKM come from the germline V gene. This CDR3 has 15 amino acids.

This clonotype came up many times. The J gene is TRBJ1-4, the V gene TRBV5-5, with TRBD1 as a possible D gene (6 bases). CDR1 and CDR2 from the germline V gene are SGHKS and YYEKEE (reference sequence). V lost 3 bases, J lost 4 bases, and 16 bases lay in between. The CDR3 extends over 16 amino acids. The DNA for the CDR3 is TGTGCCAGCAGCTCCTCAAGAGGGGGAGTTAATGAAAAACTGTTTTTT. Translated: CASSSSRGGVNEKLFF.

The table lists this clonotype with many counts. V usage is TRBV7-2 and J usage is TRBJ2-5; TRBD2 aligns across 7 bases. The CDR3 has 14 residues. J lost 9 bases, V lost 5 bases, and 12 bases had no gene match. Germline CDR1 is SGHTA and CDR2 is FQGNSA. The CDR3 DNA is TGTGCCAGCAGCCGAGCTGCCCGGGGGGAGGCCCAGTACTTC. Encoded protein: CASSRAARGEAQYF.

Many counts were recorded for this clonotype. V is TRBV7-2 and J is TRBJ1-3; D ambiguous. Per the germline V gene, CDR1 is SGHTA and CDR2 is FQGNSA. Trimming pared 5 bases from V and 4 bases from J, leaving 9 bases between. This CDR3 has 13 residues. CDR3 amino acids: CASSQSVGNTIYF. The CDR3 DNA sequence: TGTGCCAGCAGCCAGAGTGTAGGAAACACCATATATTTT. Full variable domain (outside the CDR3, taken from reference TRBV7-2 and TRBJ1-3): GAGVSQSPSNKVTEKGKDVELRCDPISGHTALYWYRQSLGQGLEFLIYFQGNSAPDKSGLPSDRFSAERTGGSVSTLTIQRTQQEDSAVYLCASSQSVGNTIYFGEGSWLTVV.

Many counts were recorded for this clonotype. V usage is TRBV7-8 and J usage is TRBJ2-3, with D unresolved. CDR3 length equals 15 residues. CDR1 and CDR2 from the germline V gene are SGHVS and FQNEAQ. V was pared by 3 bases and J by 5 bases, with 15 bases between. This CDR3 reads CASSFGGLTGDTQYF. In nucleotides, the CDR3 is TGTGCCAGCAGCTTCGGTGGCCTTACCGGAGATACGCAGTATTTT.

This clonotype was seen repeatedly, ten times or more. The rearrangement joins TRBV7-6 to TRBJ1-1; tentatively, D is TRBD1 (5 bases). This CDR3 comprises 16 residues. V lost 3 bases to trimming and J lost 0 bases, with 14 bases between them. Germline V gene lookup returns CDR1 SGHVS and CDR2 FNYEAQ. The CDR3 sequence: CASSLVAGIMNTEAFF. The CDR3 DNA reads TGTGCCAGCAGCTTGGTGGCAGGGATTATGAACACTGAAGCTTTCTTT.

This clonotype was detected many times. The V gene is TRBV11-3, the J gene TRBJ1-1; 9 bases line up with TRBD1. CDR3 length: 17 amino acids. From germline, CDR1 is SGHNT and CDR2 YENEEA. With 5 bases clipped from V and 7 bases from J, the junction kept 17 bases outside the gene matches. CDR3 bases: TGTGCCAGCAGCCAAACCACAGGGGGCCATACCGGTAGTGAAGCTTTCTTT. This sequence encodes CASSQTTGGHTGSEAFF.

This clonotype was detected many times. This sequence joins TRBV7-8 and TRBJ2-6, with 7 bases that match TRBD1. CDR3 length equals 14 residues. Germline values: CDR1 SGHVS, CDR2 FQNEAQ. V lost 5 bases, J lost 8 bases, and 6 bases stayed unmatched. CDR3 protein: CASSPRGLTNVLTF. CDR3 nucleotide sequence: TGTGCCAGCAGCCCCAGGGGGTTGACCAACGTCCTGACTTTC.

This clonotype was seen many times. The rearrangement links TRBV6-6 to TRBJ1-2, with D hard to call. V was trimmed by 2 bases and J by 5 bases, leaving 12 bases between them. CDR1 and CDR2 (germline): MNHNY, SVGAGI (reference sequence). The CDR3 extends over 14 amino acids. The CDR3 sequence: CASSYDPAPYGYTF. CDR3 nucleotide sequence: TGTGCCAGCAGTTACGATCCGGCTCCTTATGGCTACACCTTC.

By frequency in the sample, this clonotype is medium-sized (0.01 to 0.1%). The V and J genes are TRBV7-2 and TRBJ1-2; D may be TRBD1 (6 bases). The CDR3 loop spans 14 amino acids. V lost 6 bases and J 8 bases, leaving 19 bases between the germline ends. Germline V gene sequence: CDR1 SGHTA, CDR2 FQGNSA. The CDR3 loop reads CASSYNTGSGGYTF. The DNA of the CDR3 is TGTGCCAGCAGTTATAACACAGGGTCTGGCGGCTACACCTTC.

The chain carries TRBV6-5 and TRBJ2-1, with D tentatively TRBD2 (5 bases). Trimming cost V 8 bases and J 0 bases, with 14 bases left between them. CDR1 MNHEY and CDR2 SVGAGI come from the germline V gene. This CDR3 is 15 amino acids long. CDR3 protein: CASRNMGSSYNEQFF. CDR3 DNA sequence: TGTGCCAGCCGAAATATGGGGAGCTCCTACAATGAGCAGTTCTTC.

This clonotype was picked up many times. CDR3 sequence (DNA): TGTGCCATCAGTGACTCGGGGACAGTTGGTGGCTACACCTTC. This translates into CAISDSGTVGGYTF. The chain combines TRBV10-3 with TRBJ1-2, with 7 bases aligning to TRBD1. The CDR3 runs to 14 residues. With 3 bases clipped from V and 7 bases from J, the junction kept 8 bases outside the gene matches. From germline, CDR1 is ENHRY and CDR2 SYGVKD.

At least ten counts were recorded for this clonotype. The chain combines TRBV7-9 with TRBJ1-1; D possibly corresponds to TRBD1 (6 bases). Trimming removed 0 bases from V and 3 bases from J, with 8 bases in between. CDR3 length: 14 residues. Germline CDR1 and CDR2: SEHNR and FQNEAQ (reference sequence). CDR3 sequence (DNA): TGTGCCAGCAGCTTAGCGGGGGGGCACACTGAAGCTTTCTTT. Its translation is CASSLAGGHTEAFF.

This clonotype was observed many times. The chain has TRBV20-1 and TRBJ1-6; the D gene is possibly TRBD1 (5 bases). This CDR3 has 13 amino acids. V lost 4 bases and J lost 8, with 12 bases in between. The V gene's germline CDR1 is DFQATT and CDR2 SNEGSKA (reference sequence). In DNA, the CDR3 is TGCAGTGCTAATAGGGGATTAGATTCACCCCTCCACTTT. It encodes CSANRGLDSPLHF.